This is a list of T cell receptor beta chains from one sample in a study of cytomegalovirus exposure and HLA in healthy donors. The method was immunoSEQ multiplex PCR; TCRdb's version includes in-frame clones alone and lacks a portion of them. The table has around 160,000 clones, 68% seen once; the top ten hold approximately 1.3%. The source material was PBMCs. The receptors stem from a man aged 50-60 years in good health and CMV-seronegative. Each CDR3 is given with its conserved first and last residue. Clone sizes are given selectively: once, few, many, or a class where the clone is expanded.

V gene: TRBV11-2; J gene: TRBJ2-7; clone size: NA; CDR3 protein: CASSFPGQNYEQYF
V gene: TRBV7-9; J gene: TRBJ1-2; clone size: NA; CDR3 protein: CASSSLDRVSYGYTF
V gene: TRBV5-1; J gene: TRBJ2-3; clone size: NA; CDR3 protein: CASSLAGLAGTDTQYF
V gene: TRBV10-2; J gene: TRBJ2-2; clone size: NA; CDR3 protein: CASSDLGGARDGELFF
V gene: TRBV2; J gene: TRBJ2-2; clone size: NA; CDR3 protein: CASSGDSGGELFF
V gene: TRBV20-1; J gene: TRBJ1-1; clone size: NA; CDR3 protein: CSARAGTEAFF
V gene: TRBV7-2; J gene: TRBJ1-6; clone size: once; CDR3 protein: CASSYTDISNSPLHF
V gene: TRBV9; J gene: TRBJ1-6; clone size: once; CDR3 protein: CAGSVATGAADNSPLHF
V gene: TRBV27; J gene: TRBJ1-6; clone size: NA; CDR3 protein: CASRTVNSPLHF
V gene: TRBV7-6; J gene: TRBJ1-6; clone size: NA; CDR3 protein: CASSLGTDRGNSPLHF
V gene: TRBV6-5; J gene: TRBJ2-1; clone size: few; CDR3 protein: CASSYEEGRNEQFF
V gene: TRBV7-9; J gene: TRBJ2-7; clone size: NA; CDR3 protein: CASSLLTGEQYF
V gene: TRBV7-9; J gene: TRBJ1-6; clone size: NA; CDR3 protein: CASSPLDRAYNSPLHF
V gene: TRBV19; J gene: TRBJ1-2; clone size: NA; CDR3 protein: CASSMETGSRGYTF
V gene: TRBV25-1; J gene: TRBJ2-7; clone size: NA; CDR3 protein: CASSSLSTALYEQYF
V gene: TRBV19; J gene: TRBJ1-5; clone size: NA; CDR3 protein: CASSMAGYSNQPQHF
V gene: TRBV19; J gene: TRBJ2-5; clone size: few; CDR3 protein: CASSRSSKETQYF
V gene: TRBV7-9; J gene: TRBJ1-1; clone size: NA; CDR3 protein: CASSLGASNTEAFF
V gene: TRBV7-2; J gene: TRBJ2-1; clone size: NA; CDR3 protein: CASSLLRVDEQFF
V gene: TRBV5-1; J gene: TRBJ1-1; clone size: NA; CDR3 protein: CASSLAPGTGVLNTEAFF
V gene: TRBV10-3; J gene: TRBJ1-5; clone size: few; CDR3 protein: CAISRQGRDSNQPQHF
V gene: TRBV10-1; J gene: TRBJ2-1; clone size: NA; CDR3 protein: CASSEWRQGGNEQFF
V gene: TRBV5-6; J gene: TRBJ2-7; clone size: NA; CDR3 protein: CASSFEMDRAREQYF
V gene: TRBV7-2; J gene: TRBJ1-6; clone size: NA; CDR3 protein: CASSFPNSPLHF
V gene: TRBV4-1; J gene: TRBJ2-2; clone size: NA; CDR3 protein: CASSLLGQGKGGELFF
V gene: TRBV6-8; J gene: TRBJ1-3; clone size: NA; CDR3 protein: CASSLRAGGAISGNTIYF
V gene: TRBV20-1; J gene: TRBJ2-1; clone size: NA; CDR3 protein: CSVSTDNEQFF
V gene: TRBV4-2; J gene: TRBJ1-2; clone size: NA; CDR3 protein: CASSQQGSGYGYTF
V gene: TRBV5-6; J gene: TRBJ1-2; clone size: NA; CDR3 protein: CASSSLIRQGGNYGYTF
V gene: TRBV10-3; J gene: TRBJ1-1; clone size: few; CDR3 protein: CAISVTGVAEAFF
V gene: TRBV4-2; J gene: TRBJ1-2; clone size: NA; CDR3 protein: CASSQEGRGRYGYTF
V gene: TRBV28; J gene: TRBJ1-6; clone size: few; CDR3 protein: CASSLNQGAPGGSPLHF
V gene: TRBV9; J gene: TRBJ1-1; clone size: few; CDR3 protein: CASTPPPRDTEAFF
V gene: TRBV2; J gene: TRBJ1-1; clone size: NA; CDR3 protein: CASNRDRWSTEAFF
V gene: TRBV19; J gene: TRBJ2-3; clone size: NA; CDR3 protein: CASSLQGGTDTQYF
V gene: TRBV25-1; J gene: TRBJ2-7; clone size: NA; CDR3 protein: CASSAPMGGGPLGEQYF
V gene: TRBV7-9; J gene: TRBJ2-6; clone size: NA; CDR3 protein: CASSGTGLGANVLTF
V gene: TRBV5-8; J gene: TRBJ2-6; clone size: few; CDR3 protein: CASSPTDLQGYLSGANVLTF
V gene: TRBV4-3; J gene: TRBJ1-2; clone size: NA; CDR3 protein: CASSHNRVDYGYTF
V gene: TRBV7-9; J gene: TRBJ2-6; clone size: NA; CDR3 protein: CASSLDPGQGATGANVLTF
V gene: TRBV6-5; J gene: TRBJ1-2; clone size: NA; CDR3 protein: CASSPDRGKGYGYTF
V gene: TRBV23-1; J gene: TRBJ1-5; clone size: NA; CDR3 protein: CASSLQDRDYQPQHF
V gene: TRBV10-3; J gene: TRBJ1-1; clone size: NA; CDR3 protein: CAIRGDRQGNTEAFF
V gene: TRBV5-1; J gene: TRBJ2-5; clone size: NA; CDR3 protein: CASSLARVSGEKTQYF
V gene: TRBV5-1; J gene: TRBJ1-1; clone size: NA; CDR3 protein: CASRPHRGPTEAFF
V gene: TRBV9; J gene: TRBJ2-2; clone size: once; CDR3 protein: CASSAHGGQNTGELFF
V gene: TRBV5-4; J gene: TRBJ2-7; clone size: once; CDR3 protein: CASSPGQGVYEQYF
V gene: TRBV6-5; J gene: TRBJ1-1; clone size: few; CDR3 protein: CASSYSRGRDTEAFF